This T cell receptor beta chain is from a study of Ad26.COV2.S vaccination and SARS-CoV-2 variants. Study at large: Donor was in the COV1001 Ad26.COV2.S trial arm.

V was pared by 3 bases and J by 3 bases, with 6 bases between. The germline V gene has CDR1 LNHDA and CDR2 SQIVND (reference sequence). This CDR3 comprises 13 residues. Documented treatment: approximately 18 received Ad26.COV2.S at low or high dose, single or two shots; 5 received placebo; per-sample allocation not given. Sampling took place 63 days after the first vaccine or placebo injection. As its vector, the vaccine had Ad26, which expressed Wuhan-strain SARS-CoV-2 spike. Clones were sequenced by immunoSEQ multiplex PCR, and TCRdb holds only the in-frame ones, with some missing. The repertoire holds hundreds of thousands of clones, with about nine tenths as singletons.

Sequencing was performed on peripheral blood, taken in a trial of Ad26.COV2.S vaccine versus placebo. This receptor was obtained from a person aged 18-60 years who received the Ad26.COV2.S COVID-19 vaccine or a placebo. The chain combines TRBV19 with TRBJ2-1, with D possibly TRBD2 on 6 matching bases. CDR3 nucleotides: TGTGCCAGTAGTATGGGACTCTACAATGAGCAGTTCTTC. Its translation is CASSMGLYNEQFF.